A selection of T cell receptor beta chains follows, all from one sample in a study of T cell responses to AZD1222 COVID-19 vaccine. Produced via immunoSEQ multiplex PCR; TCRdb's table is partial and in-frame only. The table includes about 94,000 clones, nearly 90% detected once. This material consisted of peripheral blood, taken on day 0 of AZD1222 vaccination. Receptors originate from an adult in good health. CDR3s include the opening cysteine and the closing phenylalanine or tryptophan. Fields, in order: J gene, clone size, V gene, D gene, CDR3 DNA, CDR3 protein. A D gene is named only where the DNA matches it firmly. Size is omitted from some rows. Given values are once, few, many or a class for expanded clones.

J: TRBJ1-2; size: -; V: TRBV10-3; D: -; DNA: TGTGCCATCAGTGAGCCCAGGGGTCCCTATGGCTACACCTTC; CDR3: CAISEPRGPYGYTF
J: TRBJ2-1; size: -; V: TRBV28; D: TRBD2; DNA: TGTGCCAGCAGTTTATGGTCGAGGACTAGCGCGAATGAGCAGTTCTTC; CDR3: CASSLWSRTSANEQFF
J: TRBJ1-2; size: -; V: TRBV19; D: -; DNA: TGTGCCAGTTCAGGACAGCGGAACTATGGCTACACCTTC; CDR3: CASSGQRNYGYTF
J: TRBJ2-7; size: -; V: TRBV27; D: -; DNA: TGTGCCAGCAGTTTCGGGCAGATTAGCTCCTACGAGCAGTACTTC; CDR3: CASSFGQISSYEQYF
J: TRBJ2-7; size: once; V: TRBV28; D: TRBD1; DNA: TGTGCCAGCAGTTCGGACAGGGGGCGTTACGAGCAGTACTTC; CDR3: CASSSDRGRYEQYF
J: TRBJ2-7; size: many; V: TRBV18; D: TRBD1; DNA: TGTGCCAGCTCACGGACAGGGGAGCACGAGCAGTACTTC; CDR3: CASSRTGEHEQYF
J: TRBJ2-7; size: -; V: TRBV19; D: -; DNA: TGTGCCAGTAGCCCCGGAAGAGTTCAGGGGATCTCCTACGAGCAGTACTTC; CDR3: CASSPGRVQGISYEQYF
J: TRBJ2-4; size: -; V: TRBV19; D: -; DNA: TGTGCCAGTAGTATAGGGGGCCCCCCTTCTGACATTCAGTACTTC; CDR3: CASSIGGPPSDIQYF
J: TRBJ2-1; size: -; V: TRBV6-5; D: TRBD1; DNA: TGTGCCAGCAGCCGGGGACAGAGAGACAATGAGCAGTTCTTC; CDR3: CASSRGQRDNEQFF
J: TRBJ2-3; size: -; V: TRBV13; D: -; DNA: TGTGCCAGCAGCGCATCCTTACAGGGAGGGCCCACAGATACGCAGTATTTT; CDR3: CASSASLQGGPTDTQYF
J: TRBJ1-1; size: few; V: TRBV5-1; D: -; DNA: TGCGCCAGCAGCACCGTCGGCCGGAACACTGAAGCTTTCTTT; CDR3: CASSTVGRNTEAFF
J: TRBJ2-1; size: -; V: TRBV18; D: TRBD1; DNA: TGTGCCAGCTCACGTATAACCCCGGGACAGGGAACCGGCAATGAGCAGTTCTTC; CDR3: CASSRITPGQGTGNEQFF
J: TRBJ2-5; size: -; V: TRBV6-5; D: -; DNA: TGTGCCAGCAGCTTGAGGCTGGGGTGGGAGACCCAGTACTTC; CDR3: CASSLRLGWETQYF
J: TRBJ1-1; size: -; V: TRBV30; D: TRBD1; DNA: TGTGCCTGGACCCGGTTAGGTTGGGGACAGGGCGCAGTCACTGAAGCTTTCTTT; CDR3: CAWTRLGWGQGAVTEAFF
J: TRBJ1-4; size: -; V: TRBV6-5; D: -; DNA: TGTGCCAGCAGAGATTTAAACCGGGGAGATGAAAAACTGTTTTTT; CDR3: CASRDLNRGDEKLFF
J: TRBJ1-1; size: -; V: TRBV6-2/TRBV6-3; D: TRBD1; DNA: TGTGCCAGCAGTTACTTGCCGACAGGGGGGAACACTGAAGCTTTCTTT; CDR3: CASSYLPTGGNTEAFF
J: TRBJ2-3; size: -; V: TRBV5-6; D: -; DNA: TGTGCCAGCAGCTTGTTATTGGGGGGGCGCACAGATACGCAGTATTTT; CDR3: CASSLLLGGRTDTQYF
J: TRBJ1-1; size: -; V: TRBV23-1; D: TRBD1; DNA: TGCGCCAGCAGTCAACGTAACGGGACAGAGGCCACTGAAGCTTTCTTT; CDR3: CASSQRNGTEATEAFF
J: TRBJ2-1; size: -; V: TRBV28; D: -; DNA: TGTGCCAGCCTCTGGGCGGGGAACAATGAGCAGTTCTTC; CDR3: CASLWAGNNEQFF
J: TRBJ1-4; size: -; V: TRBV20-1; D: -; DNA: TGCAGTGCTAAGGGGTCCGAAAAACTGTTTTTT; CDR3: CSAKGSEKLFF
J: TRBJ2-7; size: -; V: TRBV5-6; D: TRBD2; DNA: TGTGCCAGCAGCCCGGTAGTAGCGGGGGGTCGAAGCTCCTACGAGCAGTACTTC; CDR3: CASSPVVAGGRSSYEQYF
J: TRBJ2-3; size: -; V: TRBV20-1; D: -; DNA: TGCAGTGCTGTCAAGGATACGCAGTATTTT; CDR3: CSAVKDTQYF
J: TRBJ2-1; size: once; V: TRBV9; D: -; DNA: TGTGCCAGCAGCGTTTCGACCGTCAATGAGCAGTTCTTC; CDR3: CASSVSTVNEQFF
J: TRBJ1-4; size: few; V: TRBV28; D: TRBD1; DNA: TGTGCCAGCAGCCCCGAGGGACAGCTTAATGAAAAACTGTTTTTT; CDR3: CASSPEGQLNEKLFF
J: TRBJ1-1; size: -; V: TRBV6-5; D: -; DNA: TGTGCCAGCACTCAAAACCGGCTGAACACTGAAGCTTTCTTT; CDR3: CASTQNRLNTEAFF
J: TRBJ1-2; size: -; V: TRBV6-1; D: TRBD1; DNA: TGTGCCAGCAGTTCCATGGACAGGGGGTCCTGGGGCTACACCTTC; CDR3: CASSSMDRGSWGYTF